Described below is a single T cell receptor beta chain sequence and its context. Its antigen is not known. RNA was extracted with the RNeasy kit, and a quantity of about 0.45 to 1 ug was reverse transcribed using random hexamers. TCRdb analysed the immunoSEQ multiplex PCR reads with MiXCR anew, one entry per CDR3 protein. Found here are around 71,000 distinct CDR3 sequences, 96% of them singletons; the top ten hold 0.085% to 0.14%. TCR beta sequences were obtained from blood CD8+ and CD4+ T cells. This record comes from a study of CD8 T cells in Susac syndrome. General observations from the study: The study's TCR sequencing and HLA analysis drew on a certain number of individuals. That number was acknowledged as relatively small.

The CDR3 extends over 14 amino acids. Germline CDR1 MNHEY, CDR2 SVGEGT. Trimming shortened V by 8 bases and J by 7 bases, and 17 bases separated the two germline ends. Sequencing used CD4+ T cells from PBMCs. J is TRBJ1-4 and V is TRBV6-2 or TRBV6-3, with D possibly TRBD1 on 5 matching bases. The clonotype originates from a human donor with multiple sclerosis. The CDR3 DNA follows: TGTGCCAGCCACGAGGGGACTGTCATTGAAAAACTGTTTTTT. Amino acid sequence: CASHEGTVIEKLFF.